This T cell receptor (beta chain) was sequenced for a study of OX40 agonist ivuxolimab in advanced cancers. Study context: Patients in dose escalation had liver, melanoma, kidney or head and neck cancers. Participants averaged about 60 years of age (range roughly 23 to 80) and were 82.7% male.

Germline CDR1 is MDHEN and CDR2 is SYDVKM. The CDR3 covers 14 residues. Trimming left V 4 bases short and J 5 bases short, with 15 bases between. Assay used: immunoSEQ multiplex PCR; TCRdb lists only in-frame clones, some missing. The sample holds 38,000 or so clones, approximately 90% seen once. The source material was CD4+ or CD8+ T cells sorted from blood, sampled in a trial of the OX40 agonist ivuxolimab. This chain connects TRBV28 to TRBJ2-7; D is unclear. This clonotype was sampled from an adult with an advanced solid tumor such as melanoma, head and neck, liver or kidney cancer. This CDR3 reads CASSYPGSNHEQYF. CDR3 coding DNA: TGTGCCAGCAGTTACCCCGGATCGAACCACGAGCAGTACTTC.